A selection of T cell receptor beta chains follows, all from one sample in a study of molecular identifiers for immune sequencing clone quantification. Each CDR3 protein is one row after TCRdb ran MiXCR on the PCR reads. The sample records 65,000 or so distinct CDR3 sequences, under 20% being singletons. The sample was naive CD8+ T cells from blood, with Jurkat cell RNA spiked in. These receptors were collected from a human donor in good health. Some libraries in this study had Jurkat cell RNA spiked in. Both conserved end residues are part of each CDR3. A D gene is named only where the DNA matches it firmly. Clone size is stated in some rows and not others, as once, few, many or a class when expanded.

>NA|TRBJ2-7|many|TRBV20-1
CSARAGVSEQYF
TGCAGTGCTAGGGCCGGGGTGTCCGAGCAGTACTTC
>TRBD1|TRBJ1-3|many|TRBV15
CATSRDGMDRGDTIYF
TGTGCCACCAGCAGAGATGGGATGGACAGGGGAGACACCATATATTTT
>TRBD1|TRBJ1-6|many|TRBV18
CASSPRMGQMEGHSPLHF
TGTGCCAGCTCACCACGGATGGGACAGATGGAGGGGCATTCACCCCTCCACTTT
>NA|TRBJ2-1|NA|TRBV7-9
CAGSLDPKYEQFF
TGTGCCGGCAGCCTTGACCCGAAGTATGAGCAGTTCTTC
>NA|TRBJ2-7|few|TRBV27
CASSLTGPSYEQYF
TGTGCCAGCAGTTTAACAGGGCCCTCCTACGAGCAGTACTTC
>NA|TRBJ2-7|few|TRBV29-1
CSVPGPKGGQYF
TGCAGCGTCCCTGGGCCTAAGGGTGGGCAGTACTTC
>TRBD2|TRBJ2-3|many|TRBV25-1
CASSEFAGLAPEDTQYF
TGTGCCAGCAGTGAATTTGCCGGACTAGCTCCCGAGGATACGCAGTATTTT
>TRBD2|TRBJ2-1|many|TRBV7-2
CASSRGLVGEQFF
TGTGCCAGCAGCCGCGGACTAGTAGGCGAGCAGTTCTTC
>TRBD1|TRBJ2-7|many|TRBV7-9
CASVGQSSYEQYF
TGTGCCAGCGTGGGACAGAGCTCCTACGAGCAGTACTTC
>NA|TRBJ1-5|many|TRBV19
CASSIGGVSNQPQHF
TGTGCCAGTAGTATAGGGGGGGTTAGCAATCAGCCCCAGCATTTT
>TRBD2|TRBJ2-3|many|TRBV24-1
CATSDGHRDYTDTQYF
TGTGCCACCAGTGATGGGCACCGGGACTACACAGATACGCAGTATTTT
>NA|TRBJ1-2|many|TRBV7-2
CASSLAVAGEVYGYTF
TGTGCCAGCAGCTTAGCGGTGGCAGGGGAAGTCTATGGCTACACCTTC
>NA|TRBJ2-6|many|TRBV3-1
CASSYSRDHPTPSGANVLTF
TGTGCCAGCTCTTATTCCCGGGACCACCCGACCCCATCTGGGGCCAACGTCCTGACTTTC
>NA|TRBJ1-5|many|TRBV5-5
CASSLDLFSASNQPQHF
TGTGCCAGCAGCTTGGACCTCTTCTCGGCAAGCAATCAGCCCCAGCATTTT
>TRBD2|TRBJ2-7|many|TRBV20-1
CSARLAGGLGDEQYF
TGCAGTGCTAGGCTCGCGGGGGGGCTGGGGGACGAGCAGTACTTC
>TRBD1|TRBJ1-1|many|TRBV13
CASSLAGQENTEAFF
TGTGCCAGCAGCTTAGCTGGACAGGAGAACACTGAAGCTTTCTTT
>NA|TRBJ2-1|many|TRBV6-2/TRBV6-3
CASSYGGINEQFF
TGTGCCAGCAGTTACGGAGGGATCAATGAGCAGTTCTTC
>NA|TRBJ2-6|many|TRBV13
CASSFMSAGANVLTF
TGTGCCAGCAGCTTTATGTCGGCCGGGGCCAACGTCCTGACTTTC
>TRBD1|TRBJ1-1|many|TRBV20-1
CSATMGQGIWTEAFF
TGCAGTGCTACGATGGGACAGGGGATTTGGACTGAAGCTTTCTTT
>NA|TRBJ1-5|many|TRBV27
CASSLFPSNQPQHF
TGTGCCAGCAGCCTATTCCCTTCAAATCAGCCCCAGCATTTT
>NA|TRBJ1-1|many|TRBV4-2
CASTQFYRANTEAFF
TGTGCCAGCACCCAATTCTACAGGGCGAACACTGAAGCTTTCTTT
>NA|TRBJ1-5|many|TRBV20-1
CSARDTGSGQPQHF
TGCAGTGCTAGAGACACAGGTTCGGGGCAGCCCCAGCATTTT
>NA|TRBJ1-5|many|TRBV20-1
CSAPGSGGPDQPQHF
TGCAGTGCCCCCGGGAGTGGGGGCCCGGATCAGCCCCAGCATTTT
>TRBD2|TRBJ2-7|many|TRBV7-9
CASSSGTSGSYEQYF
TGTGCCAGCAGCTCCGGGACTAGCGGATCCTACGAGCAGTACTTC
>NA|TRBJ2-7|many|TRBV20-1
CSARGPGSGYEQYF
TGCAGTGCTAGAGGTCCCGGCAGTGGGTACGAGCAGTACTTC
>NA|TRBJ1-1|few|TRBV11-2
CASSLTANPQGIGTEAFF
TGTGCCAGCAGCTTAACCGCGAACCCTCAGGGAATAGGGACTGAAGCTTTCTTT
>TRBD1|TRBJ1-6|NA|TRBV12-3/TRBV12-4
CASSPGQGQSPLHF
TGTGCCAGCAGCCCGGGACAGGGGCAGTCACCCCTCCACTTT
>TRBD1|TRBJ1-2|once|TRBV12-3/TRBV12-4
CASSGQVQNYGYTF
TGTGCCAGCAGTGGACAGGTGCAGAACTATGGCTACACCTTC